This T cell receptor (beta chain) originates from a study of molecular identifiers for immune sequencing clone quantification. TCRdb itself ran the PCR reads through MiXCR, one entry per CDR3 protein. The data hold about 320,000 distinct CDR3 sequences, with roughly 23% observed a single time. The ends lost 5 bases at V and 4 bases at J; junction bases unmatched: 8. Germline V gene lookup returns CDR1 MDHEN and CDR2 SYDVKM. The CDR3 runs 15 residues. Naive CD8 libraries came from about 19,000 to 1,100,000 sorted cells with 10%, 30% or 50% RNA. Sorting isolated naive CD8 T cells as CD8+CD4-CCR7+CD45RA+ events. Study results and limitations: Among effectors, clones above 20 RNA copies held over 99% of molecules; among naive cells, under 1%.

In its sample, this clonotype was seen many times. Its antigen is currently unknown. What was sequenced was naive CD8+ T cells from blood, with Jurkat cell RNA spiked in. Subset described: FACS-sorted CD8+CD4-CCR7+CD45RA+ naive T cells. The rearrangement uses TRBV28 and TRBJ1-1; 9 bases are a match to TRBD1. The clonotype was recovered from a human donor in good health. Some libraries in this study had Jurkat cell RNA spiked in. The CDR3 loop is CASSPRTGVITEAFF. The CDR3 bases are TGTGCCAGCAGTCCCCGGACAGGGGTTATCACTGAAGCTTTCTTT.